This is a list of T cell receptor beta chains from one sample in a study of OX40 agonist ivuxolimab in advanced cancers. TCRdb's table, derived via immunoSEQ multiplex PCR, lists solely in-frame clones and lacks some. There are approximately 76,000 clones in the sample; approximately 95% occur only once, and approximately 11% lies in the top ten. The sample was CD4+ or CD8+ T cells sorted from blood, taken in a trial of the OX40 agonist ivuxolimab. These receptors all come from an adult with an advanced solid tumor such as melanoma, head and neck, liver or kidney cancer. The CDR3 runs from the conserved cysteine through the conserved F or W. Fields, in order: J gene, D gene, V gene, clone size, CDR3 DNA, CDR3 protein. The D gene is left open where the match is weak. Clone size, where shown, is once, few, many, or a class for clones that have expanded.

>TRBJ2-1|TRBD2|TRBV5-4|-
TGTGCCAGCAGCTTGGGGACTAGCGGGGTACAGGTGGGTGAGCAGTTCTTC
CASSLGTSGVQVGEQFF
>TRBJ2-1|TRBD1|TRBV19|-
TGTGCCAGTAGTATAGGCCCAGGGGGTGGCCTCTCCTACAATGAGCAGTTCTTC
CASSIGPGGGLSYNEQFF
>TRBJ2-1|-|TRBV7-9|-
TGTGCCAGCAGCTCGGGTCTTAAGCGGTTCTTC
CASSSGLKRFF
>TRBJ2-7|TRBD2|TRBV14|few
TGTGCCAGCAGCCAGGGAACTAGCGTGAGCGAGCAGTACTTC
CASSQGTSVSEQYF
>TRBJ1-2|-|TRBV29-1|-
TGCAGCGTAAAGGGACAATCAGGTGGCTACACCTTC
CSVKGQSGGYTF
>TRBJ1-1|-|TRBV27|few
TGTGCCAGCAGTTTAATGGCGGGGAACACTGAAGCTTTCTTT
CASSLMAGNTEAFF
>TRBJ2-1|-|TRBV6-6|-
TGTGCCAGCAGTTACTCGATTCGCGGTCACAATGAGCAGTTCTTC
CASSYSIRGHNEQFF
>TRBJ2-7|-|TRBV5-1|-
TGCGCCAGCAGCTTGCGGACCTCCGCCGCTAATTTCCACGAGCAGTACTTC
CASSLRTSAANFHEQYF
>TRBJ1-6|-|TRBV13|-
TGTGCCAGCAGCTTAGGCGGGAGGGGGATGGATCCCCTCCACTTT
CASSLGGRGMDPLHF
>TRBJ2-5|-|TRBV27|-
TGTGCCAGCAGTTTACGGGCAGACAGAAAAGAGACCCAGTACTTC
CASSLRADRKETQYF